A single sample gave rise to the 10 T cell receptor beta chains below, sequenced in a study of radiotherapy plus CTLA-4 blockade in lung cancer. Assay used: immunoSEQ multiplex PCR; TCRdb lists only in-frame clones, some missing. Among roughly 80,000 clones listed, about four fifths were seen once. Sequences were derived from peripheral blood, sampled from a patient treated with radiotherapy plus ipilimumab. These receptor sequences come from a human donor with non-small cell lung cancer who had a partial response to radiotherapy plus ipilimumab. Some clones in this sample may be carry-over from other donors' samples.

This clone was detected only a few times. The rearrangement joins TRBV7-3 to TRBJ1-1, with D uncertain. The CDR3 contains 13 residues. CDR1 SGHTA and CDR2 FQGTGA come from the germline V gene. The germline V and J ends were trimmed by 3 bases and 3 bases, with 8 bases remaining between them. CDR3 nucleotides: TGTGCCAGCAGCTTGTATCCCGACACTGAAGCTTTCTTT. It is translated as CASSLYPDTEAFF.

V and J are TRBV10-3 and TRBJ2-3, with D perhaps matching TRBD1 (6 bases). V lost 8 bases and J 2 bases, leaving 8 bases between the germline ends. The CDR3 extends over 12 amino acids. The germline CDR1 and CDR2 sequences are ENHRY and SYGVKD. CDR3 region: CAIAGVTDTQYF. The CDR3 DNA reads TGTGCCATCGCAGGGGTCACAGATACGCAGTATTTT.

This chain links TRBV6-5 with TRBJ2-3; 7 nucleotides agree with TRBD2. With V trimmed by 6 bases and J by 9 bases, 9 bases remained unmatched. The CDR3 has 13 residues. Germline CDR1 is MNHEY and CDR2 is SVGAGI. CDR3 protein: CASRSPGGGTQYF. CDR3 in DNA: TGTGCCAGCAGGAGCCCTGGGGGAGGGACGCAGTATTTT.

This clone occurred a few times. This sequence joins TRBV11-2 and TRBJ2-1, with D possibly matching TRBD1 (5 bases). V shed 8 bases and J shed 6 bases, with 8 bases lying between them. The CDR3 length is 11 residues. In germline, CDR1 is SGHAT, CDR2 FQNNGV. The CDR3 loop is CASAGANEQFF. In DNA, the CDR3 is TGTGCCAGCGCTGGGGCCAATGAGCAGTTCTTC.

This clone was seen a handful of times. This sequence joins TRBV19 and TRBJ1-3; tentative D call: TRBD1 (5 bases). CDR1 is LNHDA, CDR2 SQIVND, per germline (reference sequence). V was clipped by 10 bases and J by 0 bases, with 13 bases between them. The CDR3 has 14 residues. This CDR3 reads CATTQGSSGNTIYF. The CDR3 DNA reads TGTGCCACCACGCAGGGAAGCTCTGGAAACACCATATATTTT.

This sequence joins TRBV7-7 and TRBJ2-1; the match to TRBD2 covers 11 bases. The CDR3 runs 17 residues. The V gene's germline CDR1 is SSHAT and CDR2 FNYEAQ (reference sequence). V was pared by 3 bases and J by 1 base, with 5 bases of the junction left unmatched. The CDR3 DNA reads as TGTGCCAGCAGCTTGGGTAGCGGGAGGGATTCCTACAATGAGCAGTTCTTC. It specifies CASSLGSGRDSYNEQFF.

V gene TRBV19 combines with J gene TRBJ2-7; a possible D gene is TRBD1 (5 bases). The CDR3 is 14 residues long. V was shortened by 4 bases and J by 1 base, with 11 bases between the two germline ends. Germline-derived CDR1 and CDR2 are LNHDA and SQIVND (reference sequence). CDR3 amino acids: CASSKFDSSYEQYF. In nucleotides, the CDR3 is TGTGCCAGTAGTAAATTTGACAGTTCCTACGAGCAGTACTTC. Filled out from reference TRBV19 and TRBJ2-7, the complete variable domain reads DGGITQSPKYLFRKEGQNVTLSCEQNLNHDAMYWYRQDPGQGLRLIYYSQIVNDFQKGDIAEGYSVSREKKESFPLTVTSAQKNPTAFYLCASSKFDSSYEQYFGPGTRLTVT.

This chain joins TRBV11-2 and TRBJ1-1; D is uncertain. The CDR3 contains 11 residues. Germline V gene lookup returns CDR1 SGHAT and CDR2 FQNNGV. Trimming removed 7 bases from V and 5 bases from J, with 8 bases in between. The CDR3 loop is CASTTRTEAFF. DNA for the CDR3: TGTGCCAGCACCACTCGGACTGAAGCTTTCTTT.

This clone came up once. This chain connects TRBV2 to TRBJ1-5; weak D call: TRBD1 (5 bases). The CDR3 contains 14 residues. From germline, CDR1 is SNHLY and CDR2 FYNNEI. Trimming left V 6 bases short and J 9 bases short, with 18 bases between. The CDR3 sequence: CASRNSGTLWPQHF. Here the CDR3 DNA reads TGTGCCAGCAGAAACTCCGGGACTTTATGGCCCCAGCATTTT.

The chain uses TRBV28 and TRBJ2-6; D is possibly TRBD1 (7 bases). V was pared by 6 bases and J by 0 bases, with 24 bases between. The length of the CDR3 is 20 residues. The germline V gene has CDR1 MDHEN and CDR2 SYDVKM. CDR3 nucleotide sequence: TGTGCCAGCAGGGGGAGGACAGGAGATACTAAAAGCTCTGGGGCCAACGTCCTGACTTTC. This gives the protein CASRGRTGDTKSSGANVLTF.